This T cell receptor beta chain appears in the sequencing data of a study of blood T cell repertoires in COVID-19. For the study at large: Acute and convalescent COVID-19 samples came from the United States, Italy and Spain. From T cells, B-cell-depleted T cells, or PBMCs came the material, which was cDNA or gDNA.

Seattle enrolled patients during active infection and tracked them longitudinally. CDR1 and CDR2 from the germline V gene are LGHDT and YNNKEL (reference sequence). V shed 3 bases and J shed 0 bases, with 18 bases lying between them. CDR3 size: 19 residues. Authors' methods: Amplification of reference gene primers was used by the study to estimate nucleated cell counts. Assay: immunoSEQ multiplex PCR; the TCRdb copy retains only in-frame clones and omits some. The DNA was the basis for D and trimming; V, J and clone size are from that table. The sample records roughly 210,000 clones, about 85% being singletons.

The material sequenced was peripheral blood. This receptor was taken from an elderly woman with COVID-19, enrolled during active disease. This chain joins TRBV3-1 (or the pseudogene TRBV3-2) and TRBJ2-6, with D maybe TRBD1 (6 bases). The CDR3 here is CASSHPLTGFFSGANVLTF. Written as DNA, the CDR3 is TGTGCCAGCAGCCATCCGCTGACAGGATTTTTCTCTGGGGCCAACGTCCTGACTTTC.